This T cell receptor beta chain was sequenced in a study of monozygotic twins with cystic fibrosis. General study points: Clonality was generally low (median about 0.0095), higher in the most severe patients. Age, concordance and disease severity did not associate with shared CDR3 numbers.

A note on this clone: The target antigen is unknown.

TCRdb's table, derived via immunoSEQ multiplex PCR, lists solely in-frame clones and lacks some. The sample consists of approximately 20,000 clones, 97% of them appearing once. Between the trimmed V and J ends, which lost 1 base and 4 bases, there was a span of 9 bases. Germline CDR1 reads SGHRS; CDR2 reads YFSETQ. CDR3 length: 14 amino acids. The sample consisted of blood. V is TRBV5-1 and J is TRBJ1-3; D gene ambiguous. This clonotype was sampled from a girl aged 10 to 17 with cystic fibrosis. For the CDR3, the DNA is TGCGCCAGCAGCTTGAGAGGGTCAGGAAACACCATATATTTT. This sequence encodes CASSLRGSGNTIYF.